This T cell receptor (beta chain) appears in the sequencing data of a study of blood T cell repertoires in COVID-19. Study-wide context: From T cells, B-cell-depleted T cells, or PBMCs came the material, which was cDNA or gDNA.

As originally analysed: Reference gene primer amplification gave estimated nucleated cell counts. Produced via immunoSEQ multiplex PCR; TCRdb's table is partial and in-frame only. From that table come the V and J calls and clone size; the DNA was used to work out D and trimming. Counted here are some 170,000 clones, roughly 80% occurring once; the ten biggest clones make up 17%. Individuals drawn from around 24 US areas were about 18 to 100 years old. In Cohort 3, a recovered donor had either two negative PCRs, clearance, or symptom resolution. This clone was seen just once. In germline, CDR1 is SGHNT, CDR2 YYREEE (reference sequence). V was trimmed by 2 bases and J by 2 bases, leaving 3 bases between them. CDR3 length: 12 amino acids.

The genes are TRBV5-4 and TRBJ2-3; D unresolved. The sample consisted of PBMCs or T cells enriched from blood (not recorded which). The sequence derives from a woman between 45 and 65 years old who had recovered from COVID-19. The CDR3 spells CASSFLTDTQYF. The CDR3 bases are TGTGCCAGCAGCTTTCTCACAGATACGCAGTATTTT.